Following are 3 T cell receptor beta chains from one sample sequenced in a study of metastatic and nonmetastatic thyroid tumors. TCRdb re-called clones via MiXCR from the PCR reads. The sample holds around 59,000 clones; 15% to 20% are singletons and the top ten take roughly a tenth. Before thyroid surgery, none of the patients had received any treatment. The sample comprised blood. The receptor source for this set is a male donor with papillary thyroid cancer or a benign thyroid nodule (not recorded which). Some clones in this sample may be carry-over from other donors' samples.

As regards this clone: This may be a read error, as it is one base from a much larger clone. The chain is built from TRBV5-1 and TRBJ2-5, with 9 bases matching TRBD1. The CDR3 loop spans 15 amino acids. From germline, CDR1 is SGHRS and CDR2 YFSETQ. As DNA, the CDR3 is TGCGCCAGCAGCTTGGGACAGGGGGGGCGAGAGGCCCAGTACTTC. Protein: CASSLGQGGREAQYF.

This clone was picked up many times. The rearrangement uses TRBV4-1 and TRBJ2-3; D is unresolved. Between the trimmed V and J ends, which lost 2 bases and 0 bases, there was a span of 6 bases. CDR3 length: 14 residues. Germline CDR1 reads MGHRA; CDR2 reads YSYEKL. CDR3 amino acids: CASSQTGSTDTQYF. The DNA of the CDR3 is TGCGCCAGCAGCCAAACGGGCAGCACAGATACGCAGTATTTT.

This clone was counted only a few times. The V and J genes are TRBV27 and TRBJ1-6; D unresolved. This CDR3 region has 12 residues. The V and J ends lost 0 bases and 13 bases respectively, with 7 bases between them. Germline CDR1 and CDR2: MNHEY and SMNVEV (reference sequence). This CDR3 reads CASSLSNSPLHF. CDR3 nucleotide sequence: TGTGCCAGCAGTTTATCGAACAGCCCCCTCCACTTT.